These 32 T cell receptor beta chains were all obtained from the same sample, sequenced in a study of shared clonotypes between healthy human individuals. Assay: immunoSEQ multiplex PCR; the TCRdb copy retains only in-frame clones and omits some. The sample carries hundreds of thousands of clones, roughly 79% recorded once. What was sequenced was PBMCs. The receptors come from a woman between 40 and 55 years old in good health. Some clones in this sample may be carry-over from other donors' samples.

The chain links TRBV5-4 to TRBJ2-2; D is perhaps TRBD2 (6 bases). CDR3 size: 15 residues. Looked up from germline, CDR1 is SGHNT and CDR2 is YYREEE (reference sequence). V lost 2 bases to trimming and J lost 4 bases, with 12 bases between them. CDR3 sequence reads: CASSLGTEGTGELFF. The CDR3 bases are TGTGCCAGCAGCTTAGGGACGGAGGGCACCGGGGAGCTGTTTTTT.

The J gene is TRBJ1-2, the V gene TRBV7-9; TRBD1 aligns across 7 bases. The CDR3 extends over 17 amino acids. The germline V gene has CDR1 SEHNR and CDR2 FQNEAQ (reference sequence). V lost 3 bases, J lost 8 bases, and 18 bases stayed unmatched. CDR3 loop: CASSFGSFDREFRGYTF. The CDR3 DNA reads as TGTGCCAGCAGCTTCGGATCCTTCGACAGGGAGTTTCGAGGCTACACCTTC.

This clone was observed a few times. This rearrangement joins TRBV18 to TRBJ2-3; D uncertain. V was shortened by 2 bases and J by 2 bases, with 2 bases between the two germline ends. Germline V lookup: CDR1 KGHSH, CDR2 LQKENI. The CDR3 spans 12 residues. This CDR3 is CASSPDTDTQYF. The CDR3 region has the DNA TGTGCCAGCTCACCAGACACAGATACGCAGTATTTT.

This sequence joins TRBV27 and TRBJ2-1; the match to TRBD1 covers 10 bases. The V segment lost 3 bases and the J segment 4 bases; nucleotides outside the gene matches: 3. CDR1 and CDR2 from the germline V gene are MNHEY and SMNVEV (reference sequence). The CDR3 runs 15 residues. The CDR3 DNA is TGTGCCAGCAGTTTGACAGGGGGCATATACAATGAGCAGTTCTTC. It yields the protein CASSLTGGIYNEQFF.

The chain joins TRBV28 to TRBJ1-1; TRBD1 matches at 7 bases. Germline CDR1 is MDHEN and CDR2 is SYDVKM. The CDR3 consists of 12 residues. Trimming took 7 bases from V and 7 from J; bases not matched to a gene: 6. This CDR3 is CASKTGRDEAFF. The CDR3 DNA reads TGTGCCAGCAAGACAGGGAGGGATGAAGCTTTCTTT.

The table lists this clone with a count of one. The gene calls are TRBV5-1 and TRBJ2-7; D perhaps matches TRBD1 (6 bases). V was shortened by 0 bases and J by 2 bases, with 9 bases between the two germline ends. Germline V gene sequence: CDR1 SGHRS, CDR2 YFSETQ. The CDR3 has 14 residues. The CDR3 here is CASSLAGQTYEQYF. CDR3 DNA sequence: TGCGCCAGCAGCTTGGCAGGACAGACCTACGAGCAGTACTTC. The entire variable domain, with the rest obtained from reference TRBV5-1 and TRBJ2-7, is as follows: KAGVTQTPRYLIKTRGQQVTLSCSPISGHRSVSWYQQTPGQGLQFLFEYFSETQRNKGNFPGRFSGRQFSNSRSEMNVSTLELGDSALYLCASSLAGQTYEQYFGPGTRLTVT.

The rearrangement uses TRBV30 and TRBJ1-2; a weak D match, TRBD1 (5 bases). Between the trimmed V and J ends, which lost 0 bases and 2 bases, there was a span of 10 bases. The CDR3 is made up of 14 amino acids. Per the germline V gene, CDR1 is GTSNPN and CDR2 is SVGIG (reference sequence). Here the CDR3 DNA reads TGTGCCTGGAGTGTAGGGACGGAAAACTATGGCTACACCTTC. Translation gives CAWSVGTENYGYTF.

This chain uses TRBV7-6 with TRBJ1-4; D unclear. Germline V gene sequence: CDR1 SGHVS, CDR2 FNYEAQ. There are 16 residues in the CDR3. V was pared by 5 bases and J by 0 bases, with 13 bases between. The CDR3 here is CASSPTHPATNEKLFF. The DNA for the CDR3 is TGTGCCAGCAGCCCAACCCATCCGGCAACTAATGAAAAACTGTTTTTT.

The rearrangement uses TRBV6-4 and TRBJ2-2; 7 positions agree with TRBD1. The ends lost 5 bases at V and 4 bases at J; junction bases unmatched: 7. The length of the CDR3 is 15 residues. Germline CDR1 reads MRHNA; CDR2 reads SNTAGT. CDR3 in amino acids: CASSPIDRATGELFF. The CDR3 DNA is TGTGCCAGCAGTCCCATCGACAGGGCCACCGGGGAGCTGTTTTTT.

CDR3 sequence (DNA): TGTGCCAGCTCCCGTAGCGGGAGGGAGGACAATGAGCAGTTCTTC. It specifies CASSRSGREDNEQFF. The V and J genes are TRBV2 and TRBJ2-1; 11 bases line up with TRBD2. From germline, CDR1 is SNHLY and CDR2 FYNNEI. The CDR3 runs to 15 residues. The trim removed 8 bases at V and 5 bases at J, leaving 8 bases unmatched.

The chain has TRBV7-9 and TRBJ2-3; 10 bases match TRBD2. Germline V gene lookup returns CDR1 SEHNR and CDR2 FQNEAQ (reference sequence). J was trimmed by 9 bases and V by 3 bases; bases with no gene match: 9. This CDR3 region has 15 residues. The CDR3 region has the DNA TGTGCCAGCAGCTTTTGGCTAGCGGGAGAGGCCACGCAGTATTTT. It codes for CASSFWLAGEATQYF.

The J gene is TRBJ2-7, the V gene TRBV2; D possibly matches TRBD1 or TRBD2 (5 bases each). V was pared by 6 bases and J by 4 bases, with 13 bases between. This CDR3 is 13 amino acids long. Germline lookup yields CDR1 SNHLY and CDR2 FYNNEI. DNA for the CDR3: TGTGCCAGCAGCCCCCCGGGGCCGTACGAGCAGTACTTC. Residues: CASSPPGPYEQYF.

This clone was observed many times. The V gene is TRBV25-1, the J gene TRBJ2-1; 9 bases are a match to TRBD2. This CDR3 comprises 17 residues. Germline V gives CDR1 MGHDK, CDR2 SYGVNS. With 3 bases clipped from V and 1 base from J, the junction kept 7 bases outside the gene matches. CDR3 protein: CASSDASGTTSYNEQFF. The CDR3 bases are TGTGCCAGCAGTGACGCTAGCGGGACTACATCCTACAATGAGCAGTTCTTC.

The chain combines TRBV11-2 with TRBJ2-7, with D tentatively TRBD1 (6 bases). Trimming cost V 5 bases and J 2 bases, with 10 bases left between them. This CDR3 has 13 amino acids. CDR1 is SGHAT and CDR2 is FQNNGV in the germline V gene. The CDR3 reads CASSPGTPYEQYF. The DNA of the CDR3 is TGTGCCAGCAGCCCCGGGACACCCTACGAGCAGTACTTC.

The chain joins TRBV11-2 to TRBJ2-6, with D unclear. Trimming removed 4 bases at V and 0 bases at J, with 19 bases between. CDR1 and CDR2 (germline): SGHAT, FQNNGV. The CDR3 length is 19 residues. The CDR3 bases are TGTGCCAGCAGCTGGGCAGTGGGCAGCCAGTACTCTGGGGCCAACGTCCTGACTTTC. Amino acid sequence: CASSWAVGSQYSGANVLTF.

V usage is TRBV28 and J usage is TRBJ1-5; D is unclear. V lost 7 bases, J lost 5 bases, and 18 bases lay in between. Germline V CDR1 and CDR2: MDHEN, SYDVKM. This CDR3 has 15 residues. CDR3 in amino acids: CASTLPGRAYQPQHF. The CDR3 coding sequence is TGTGCCAGCACCCTGCCCGGGCGGGCGTATCAGCCCCAGCATTTT.

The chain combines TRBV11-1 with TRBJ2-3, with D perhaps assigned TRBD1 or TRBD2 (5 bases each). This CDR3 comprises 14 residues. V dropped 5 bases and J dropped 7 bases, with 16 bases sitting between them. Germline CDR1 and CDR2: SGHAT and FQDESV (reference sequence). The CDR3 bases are TGTGCCAGCAGCCAAGTCGGGACCGCAAATACGCAGTATTTT. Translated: CASSQVGTANTQYF.

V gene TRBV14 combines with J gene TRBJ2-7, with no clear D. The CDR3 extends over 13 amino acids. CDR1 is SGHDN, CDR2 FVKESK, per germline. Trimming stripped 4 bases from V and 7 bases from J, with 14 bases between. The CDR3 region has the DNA TGTGCCAGCAGCCCAAGATTATTAAGGGAGCAGTACTTC. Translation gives CASSPRLLREQYF.

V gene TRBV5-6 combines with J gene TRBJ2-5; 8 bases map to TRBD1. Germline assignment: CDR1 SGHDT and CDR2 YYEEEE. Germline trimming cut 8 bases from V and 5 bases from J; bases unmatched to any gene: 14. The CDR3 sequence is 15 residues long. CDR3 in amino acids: CASSGGQVPRETQYF. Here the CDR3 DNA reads TGTGCCAGTTCTGGGGGACAGGTCCCTAGGGAGACCCAGTACTTC.

The CDR3: CSASVPYGYTF. For the CDR3, the DNA is TGCAGTGCTAGTGTGCCATATGGCTACACCTTC. The genes are TRBV20-1 and TRBJ1-2, with D uncertain. Trimming shortened V by 3 bases and J by 5 bases, and 7 bases separated the two germline ends. Per germline, CDR1 DFQATT and CDR2 SNEGSKA (reference sequence). The CDR3 covers 11 residues.

The CDR3 sequence is CASSYRDANTDTQYF. CDR3 coding DNA: TGTGCCAGCAGTTACCGGGACGCAAACACAGATACGCAGTATTTT. The V gene is TRBV2, the J gene TRBJ2-3; either TRBD1 or TRBD2 may fit D (5 bases each). The length of the CDR3 is 15 residues. Per the germline V gene, CDR1 is SNHLY and CDR2 is FYNNEI. Between the trimmed V and J ends, which lost 5 bases and 2 bases, there was a span of 14 bases. Full variable domain (outside the CDR3, taken from reference TRBV2 and TRBJ2-3): EPEVTQTPSHQVTQMGQEVILRCVPISNHLYFYWYRQILGQKVEFLVSFYNNEISEKSEIFDDQFSVERPDGSNFTLKIRSTKLEDSAMYFCASSYRDANTDTQYFGPGTRLTVL.

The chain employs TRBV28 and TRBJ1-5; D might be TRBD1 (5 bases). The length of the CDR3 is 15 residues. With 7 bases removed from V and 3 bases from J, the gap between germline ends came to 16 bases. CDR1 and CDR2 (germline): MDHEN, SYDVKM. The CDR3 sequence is CASNSRRGANQPQHF. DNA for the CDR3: TGTGCCAGCAACTCTCGCCGGGGCGCCAATCAGCCCCAGCATTTT.

The CDR3 region has the DNA TGTGCCAGCTCACCACAGGGGCCGGGTAATGAAAAACTGTTTTTT. It specifies CASSPQGPGNEKLFF. The rearrangement joins TRBV18 to TRBJ1-4; D perhaps matches TRBD1 (5 bases). The CDR3 length is 15 residues. Between the trimmed V and J ends, which lost 1 base and 4 bases, there was a span of 10 bases. Germline assignment: CDR1 KGHSH and CDR2 LQKENI. Based on the CDR3 plus reference TRBV18 and TRBJ1-4, the full variable domain is NAGVMQNPRHLVRRRGQEARLRCSPMKGHSHVYWYRQLPEEGLKFMVYLQKENIIDESGMPKERFSAEFPKEGPSILRIQQVVRGDSAAYFCASSPQGPGNEKLFFGSGTQLSVL.

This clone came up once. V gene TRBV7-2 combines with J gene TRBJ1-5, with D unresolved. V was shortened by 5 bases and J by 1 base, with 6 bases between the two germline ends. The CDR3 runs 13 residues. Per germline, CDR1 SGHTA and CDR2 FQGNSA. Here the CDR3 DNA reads TGTGCCAGCAGCGTCGACAGCAATCAGCCCCAGCATTTT. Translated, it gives CASSVDSNQPQHF.

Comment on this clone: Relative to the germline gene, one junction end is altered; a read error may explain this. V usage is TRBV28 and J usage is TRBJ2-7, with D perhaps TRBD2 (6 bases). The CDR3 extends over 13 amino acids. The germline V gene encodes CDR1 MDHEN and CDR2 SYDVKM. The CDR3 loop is CASSPIPTSRGVF. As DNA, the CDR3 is TGTGCCAGCAGCCCAATCCCCACTAGCAGAGGTGTCTTC.

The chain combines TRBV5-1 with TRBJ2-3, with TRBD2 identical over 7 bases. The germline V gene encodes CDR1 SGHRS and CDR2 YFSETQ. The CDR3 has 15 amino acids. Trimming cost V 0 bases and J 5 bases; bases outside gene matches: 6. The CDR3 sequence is CASSLEGRELDTQYF. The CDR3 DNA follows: TGCGCCAGCAGCTTGGAAGGGCGGGAGTTAGATACGCAGTATTTT.

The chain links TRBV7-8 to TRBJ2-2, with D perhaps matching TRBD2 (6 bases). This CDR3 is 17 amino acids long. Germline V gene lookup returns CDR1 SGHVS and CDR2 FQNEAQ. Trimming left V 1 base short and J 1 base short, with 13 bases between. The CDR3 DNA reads TGTGCCAGCAGCTTAGGGGCGGGGTCCGGGAACACCGGGGAGCTGTTTTTT. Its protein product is CASSLGAGSGNTGELFF.

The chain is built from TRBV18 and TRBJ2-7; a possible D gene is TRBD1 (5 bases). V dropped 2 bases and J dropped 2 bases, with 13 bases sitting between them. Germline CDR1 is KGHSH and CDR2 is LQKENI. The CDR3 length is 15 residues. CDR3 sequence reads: CASSPDGTGAYEQYF. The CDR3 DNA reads TGTGCCAGCTCACCAGACGGCACAGGCGCCTACGAGCAGTACTTC. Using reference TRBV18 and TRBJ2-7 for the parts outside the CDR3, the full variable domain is NAGVMQNPRHLVRRRGQEARLRCSPMKGHSHVYWYRQLPEEGLKFMVYLQKENIIDESGMPKERFSAEFPKEGPSILRIQQVVRGDSAAYFCASSPDGTGAYEQYFGPGTRLTVT.

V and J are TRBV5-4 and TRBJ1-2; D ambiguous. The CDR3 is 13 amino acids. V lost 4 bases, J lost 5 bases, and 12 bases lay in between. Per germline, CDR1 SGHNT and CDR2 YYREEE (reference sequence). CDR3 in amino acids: CASSPETLYGYTF. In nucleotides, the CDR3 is TGTGCCAGCAGCCCGGAAACCTTGTATGGCTACACCTTC.

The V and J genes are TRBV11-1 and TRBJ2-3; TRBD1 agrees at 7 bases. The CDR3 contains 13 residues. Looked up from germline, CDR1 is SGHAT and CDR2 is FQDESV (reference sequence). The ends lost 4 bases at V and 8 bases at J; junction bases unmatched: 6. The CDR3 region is CASSSRGGRTQYF. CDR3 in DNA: TGTGCCAGCAGCTCGCGAGGGGGCCGTACGCAGTATTTT.

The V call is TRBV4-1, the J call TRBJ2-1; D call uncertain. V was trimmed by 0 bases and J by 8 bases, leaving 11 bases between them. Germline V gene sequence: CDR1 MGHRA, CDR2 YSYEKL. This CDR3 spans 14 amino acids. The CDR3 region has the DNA TGCGCCAGCAGCCAAGAGGCCGCATGGGATGAGCAGTTCTTC. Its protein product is CASSQEAAWDEQFF.

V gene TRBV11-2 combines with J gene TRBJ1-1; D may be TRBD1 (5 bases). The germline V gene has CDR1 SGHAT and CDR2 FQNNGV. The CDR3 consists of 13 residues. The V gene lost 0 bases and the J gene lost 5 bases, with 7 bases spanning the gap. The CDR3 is CASSLDRETEAFF. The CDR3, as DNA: TGTGCCAGCAGCTTAGACAGGGAGACTGAAGCTTTCTTT.